The sequence of this TCR beta chain was determined in a study of blood T cell repertoires in COVID-19. Study context: Some COVID-19 samples were acute and others convalescent; all came from the United States, Italy and Spain. Sample material is recorded as cDNA or gDNA derived from T cells, B-cell-depleted T cells, or PBMCs.

Per germline, CDR1 SGDLS and CDR2 YYNGEE. J was trimmed by 6 bases and V by 0 bases; bases with no gene match: 3. The CDR3 consists of 14 residues. Original handling: Quantification of nucleated cells was approximated via reference gene primer amplification. TCRdb's table, derived via immunoSEQ multiplex PCR, lists solely in-frame clones and lacks some. V and J calls plus clone size are reproduced from that table; the DNA served to infer D and trimming. The table lists roughly 55,000 clones, more than 75% of them singletons. The specimen sequenced was peripheral blood. The origin of this receptor is a man aged 80 or over with acute or convalescent COVID-19. The rearrangement uses TRBV9 and TRBJ1-5; 7 nucleotides match TRBD1. The CDR3 is CASSVEGAGQPQHF. The DNA of the CDR3 is TGTGCCAGCAGCGTAGAGGGGGCGGGTCAGCCCCAGCATTTT.